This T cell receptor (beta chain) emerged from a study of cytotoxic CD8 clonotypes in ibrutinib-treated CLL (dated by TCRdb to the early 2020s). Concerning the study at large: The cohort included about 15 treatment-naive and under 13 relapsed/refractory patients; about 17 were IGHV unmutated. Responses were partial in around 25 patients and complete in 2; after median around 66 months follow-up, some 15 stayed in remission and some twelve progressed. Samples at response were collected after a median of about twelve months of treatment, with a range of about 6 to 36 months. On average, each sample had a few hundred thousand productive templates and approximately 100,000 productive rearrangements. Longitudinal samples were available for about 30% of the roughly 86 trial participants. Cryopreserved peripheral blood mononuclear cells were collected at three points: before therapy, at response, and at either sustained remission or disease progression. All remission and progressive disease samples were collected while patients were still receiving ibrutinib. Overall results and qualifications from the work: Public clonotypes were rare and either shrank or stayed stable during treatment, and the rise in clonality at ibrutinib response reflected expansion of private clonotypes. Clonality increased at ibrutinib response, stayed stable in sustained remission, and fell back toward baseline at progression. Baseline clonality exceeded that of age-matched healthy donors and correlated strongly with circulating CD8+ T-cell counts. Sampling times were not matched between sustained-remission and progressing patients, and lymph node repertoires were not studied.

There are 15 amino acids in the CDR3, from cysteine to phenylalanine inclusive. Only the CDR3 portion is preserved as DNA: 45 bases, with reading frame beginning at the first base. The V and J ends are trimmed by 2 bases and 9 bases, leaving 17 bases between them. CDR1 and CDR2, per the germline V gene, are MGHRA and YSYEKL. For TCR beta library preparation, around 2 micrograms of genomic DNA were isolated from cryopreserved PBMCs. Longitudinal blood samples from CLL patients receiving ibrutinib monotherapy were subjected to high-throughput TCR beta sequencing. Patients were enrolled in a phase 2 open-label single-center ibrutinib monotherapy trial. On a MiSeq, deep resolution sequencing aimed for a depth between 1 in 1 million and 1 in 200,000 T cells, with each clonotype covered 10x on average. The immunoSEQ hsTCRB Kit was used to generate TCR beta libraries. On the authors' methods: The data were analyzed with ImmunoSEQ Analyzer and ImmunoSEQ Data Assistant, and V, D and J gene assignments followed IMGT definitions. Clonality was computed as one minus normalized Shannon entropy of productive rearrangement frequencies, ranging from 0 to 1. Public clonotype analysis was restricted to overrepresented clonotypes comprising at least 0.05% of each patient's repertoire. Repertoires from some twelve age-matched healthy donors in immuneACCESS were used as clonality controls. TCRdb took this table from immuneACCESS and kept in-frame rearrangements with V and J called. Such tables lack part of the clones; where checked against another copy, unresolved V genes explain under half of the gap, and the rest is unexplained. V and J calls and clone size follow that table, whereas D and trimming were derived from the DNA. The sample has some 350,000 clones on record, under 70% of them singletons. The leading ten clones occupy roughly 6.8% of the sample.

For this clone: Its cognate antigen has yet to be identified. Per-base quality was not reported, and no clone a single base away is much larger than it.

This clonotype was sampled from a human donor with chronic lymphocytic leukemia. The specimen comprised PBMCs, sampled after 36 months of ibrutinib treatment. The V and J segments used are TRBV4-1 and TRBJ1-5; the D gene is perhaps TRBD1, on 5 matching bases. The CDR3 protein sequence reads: CASSQMGGGRRPQHF. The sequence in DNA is TGCGCCAGCAGCCAAATGGGCGGGGGGAGACGGCCCCAGCATTTT.